Given below is one T cell receptor beta chain in context. Data came from immunoSEQ multiplex PCR; TCRdb stores just in-frame clones and leaves some out. The sample holds 25,000 to 35,000 clones; about 87% are singletons and the top ten take about 1.6%. V gave up 0 bases and J gave up 0 bases, with 21 bases separating them. This CDR3 has 20 residues. From germline, CDR1 is LGHNT and CDR2 FRNRAP. This sample was taken from a study of control samples from healthy donors and cancer patients. This receptor was identified in a woman between 40 and 55 years old with lung cancer. Sequencing was carried out using PBMCs. The rearrangement uses TRBV12-5 and TRBJ2-1; D is unresolved. The chain's CDR3 is CASGLVQFPPFLSSYNEQFF. For the CDR3, the DNA is TGTGCTAGTGGTTTGGTACAATTCCCTCCGTTCTTAAGCTCCTACAATGAGCAGTTCTTC.